The text below deals with one TCR beta chain. The antigen this receptor binds is unknown. No qualities accompany the bases; no much larger clone lies one base away. This sample includes further DNA sequences coding for the same CDR3. This sample's time point label indicates: baseline before first vaccination. The vaccinee samples were drawn from two UK trials, COV001 and COV002, one of which was a single-blind randomized controlled phase 2/3 trial testing AZD1222 (ChAdOx1 nCoV-19) in healthy adults. For TCRbeta chain sequencing, PBMC samples were collected from trial participants at day 0 and at day 28 after the second dose. The CDR3 regions of human TCRbeta chains were analyzed by immunosequencing. Per the authors' processing: Repertoire TCRs were checked for matches against a reference library of SARS-CoV-2-specific TCRs that had been generated using the MIRA antigen-specificity platform. Breadth meant the fraction of unique TCRs that were SARS-CoV-2-associated, whereas depth meant the fraction of total T cells that were SARS-CoV-2-associated. Each spike-specific TCR was assigned to its reactive spike region and to a CD4 or CD8 class using the MIRA data. Log10-transformed breadth and depth values were compared by one-way ANOVA with Sidak's multiple comparisons tests. This immuneACCESS table, as held by TCRdb, lists in-frame sequences with V and J called but not all clones. Of the missing ones, under half trace to an unresolved V gene in checked studies; the others have no known cause. The DNA was the basis for D and trimming; V, J and clone size are from that table. The sample table holds roughly 100,000 clones, of which 85% to 90% were seen once. 5.1% of the sample is taken by the ten largest.

The data belong to a study of T cell responses to AZD1222 COVID-19 vaccine (dated by TCRdb to about 2021). About the investigation overall: AZD1222 recipients given second doses at about 4 weeks or at about 12 weeks were pooled, since spike-specific TCR depth and breadth were not found to differ between the two schedules. A total of 233 trial participants underwent TCR sequencing, of whom more than 200 had received two doses of AZD1222 and about 26 had received two doses of the MenACWY control vaccine. Trial participants were enrolled by age into subgroups of 18-55, 56-69 and 70-plus years, and about 150, 27 and 61 TCR-sequenced participants, respectively, were included in these subgroups. Study-level results and caveats: Only 5 to 7 AZD1222 recipients were SARS-CoV-2 seropositive at baseline, limiting conclusions about previously exposed vaccinees. The whole spike protein was spanned by vaccine-associated CD4 TCRs, and dominant responses were seen in regions 160-218 and 743-854. After two AZD1222 doses, both the breadth and the depth of spike-specific TCRs were significantly higher than at day 0 and than in MenACWY recipients. Nearly half of unique spike-specific TCRs reportedly recognized epitopes outside regions mutated in the B.1.351 and B.1.1.7 variants. Participants were mostly white British and included more females than males, and it was suggested by the authors that clonal diversity may have been underestimated. In the small 56-69-year group, the increase in depth fell short of significance, most likely because of low power. Because no day 14 peak-response samples were available, repertoires were characterized only after the peak T cell response.

The CDR3 goes from the cysteine to the phenylalanine over 13 residues. The CDR3 DNA has 39 bases and is translated from base 1. V loses 0 bases, J loses 0 bases, and the germline ends lie 2 bases apart. CDR1 and CDR2 (MNHEY, SMNVEV) derive from the germline V gene (reference sequence). The starting material was peripheral blood, obtained on day 0 of AZD1222 vaccination. This clonotype was obtained from an adult in good health. The chain was built from TRBV27 and TRBJ1-1; the D gene remains uncertain. CDR3 sequence: CASSLSVNTEAFF. In nucleotides, the sequence is TGTGCCAGCAGTTTATCAGTGAACACTGAAGCTTTCTTT.